This TCR beta chain was recovered during a study of vaccination and CD4 T cells after COVID-19. About the study: Post-vaccination samples were procured at a median of approximately 72 days following dose two (range 14 to 241). The peptides that stimulated the cells were overlapping spike peptides from SARS-CoV-2, HCoV-NL63, HCoV-OC43 and HCoV-229E. Overall study results and limits: Early post-infection timepoints were missing, and relatively few convalescent patients were studied.

Sequencing of the DNA from cultured CD4+ T cells was carried out with the Oncomine TCR Beta short-read assay. Each CDR3 protein is one row after TCRdb ran MiXCR on the PCR reads. The data show around 20,000 distinct CDR3 sequences, 44% seen once. As regards this clonotype: Its antigen is currently unknown.

Regarding time point: late sampling 161 to 241 days after vaccination in a few convalescent patients. Stated treatment: 10-day PBMC culture with coronavirus spike peptide pools or control peptides (ViraFEST assay). This CDR3 has 14 amino acids. Germline CDR1 and CDR2: KGHSH and LQKENI. V gave up 4 bases and J gave up 9 bases, with 19 bases separating them. The V gene is TRBV18, the J gene TRBJ2-7, with a possible D match to TRBD1 (6 bases). This sample comprised CD4+ T cells from blood, cultured in vitro, obtained about 7 months after SARS-CoV-2 vaccination. The receptor comes from a human donor who had recovered from COVID-19. Here the CDR3 reads CASSQVARTERQYF. In DNA, the CDR3 is TGTGCCAGCTCACAAGTCGCCCGGACAGAAAGGCAGTACTTC.